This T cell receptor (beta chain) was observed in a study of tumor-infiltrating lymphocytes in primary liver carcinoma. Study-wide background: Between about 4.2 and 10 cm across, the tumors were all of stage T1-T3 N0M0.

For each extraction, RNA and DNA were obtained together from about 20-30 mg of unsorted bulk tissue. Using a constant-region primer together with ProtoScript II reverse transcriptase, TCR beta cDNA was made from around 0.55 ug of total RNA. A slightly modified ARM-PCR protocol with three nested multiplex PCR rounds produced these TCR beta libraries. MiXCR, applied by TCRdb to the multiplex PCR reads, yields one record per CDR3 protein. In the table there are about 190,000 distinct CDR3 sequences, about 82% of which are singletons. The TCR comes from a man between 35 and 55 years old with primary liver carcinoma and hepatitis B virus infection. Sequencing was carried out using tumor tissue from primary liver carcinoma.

The CDR3 sequence: CVNSGTSVYTGELFF. CDR3 DNA: TGTGTCAACAGTGGGACTAGCGTCTACACCGGGGAGCTGTTTTTT. This chain connects TRBV5-5 to TRBJ2-2, with 10 bases aligning to TRBD2. Germline V gene sequence: CDR1 SGHKS, CDR2 YYEKEE (reference sequence). The CDR3 runs 15 residues.